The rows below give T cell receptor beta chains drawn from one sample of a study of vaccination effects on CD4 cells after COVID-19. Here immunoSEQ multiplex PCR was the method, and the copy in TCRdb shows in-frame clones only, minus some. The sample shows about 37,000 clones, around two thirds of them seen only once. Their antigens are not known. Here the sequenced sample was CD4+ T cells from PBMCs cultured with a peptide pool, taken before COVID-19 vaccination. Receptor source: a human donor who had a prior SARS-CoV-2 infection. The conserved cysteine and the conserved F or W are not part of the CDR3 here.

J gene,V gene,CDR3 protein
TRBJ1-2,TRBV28,ASSLLERDYGYT
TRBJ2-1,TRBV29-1,SVDGDRGFEQF
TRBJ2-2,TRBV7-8,ASSLVGVSGELF
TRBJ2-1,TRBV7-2,ASSSLPGTSGYNEQF
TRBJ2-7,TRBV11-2,ASSPSLAVNYEQY
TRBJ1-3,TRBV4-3,ASSQLFYSGNTIY
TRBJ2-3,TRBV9,ASSVAGVEDTQY
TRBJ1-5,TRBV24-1,ATSDSRGPNQPQH
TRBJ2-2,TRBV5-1,ASGLTSGNTGELF
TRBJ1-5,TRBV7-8,ASSLVGNSNQPQH
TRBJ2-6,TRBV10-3,AISAASGSFSGANVLT
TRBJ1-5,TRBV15,ATSTEAGGNGQPQH
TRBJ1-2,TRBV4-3,ASSHPRGGRWFTGYT
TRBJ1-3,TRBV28,ASSLPGGLSSGNTIY
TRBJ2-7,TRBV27,ASSLTLRASEQY
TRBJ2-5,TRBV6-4,ASTSGGGQETQY
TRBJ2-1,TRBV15,ATTNRVDEQF
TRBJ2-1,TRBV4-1,ASSLRDARNEQF
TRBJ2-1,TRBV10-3,AISDPVRGGLDNEQF
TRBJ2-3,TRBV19,ASRRTAPSTDTQY
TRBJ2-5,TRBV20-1,SAGKVN
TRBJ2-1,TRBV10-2,ASSEPWTSGRRNNEQF
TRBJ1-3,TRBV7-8,ASSSGATGGNTIY
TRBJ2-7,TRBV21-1,ASSKGTSGSSYEQY
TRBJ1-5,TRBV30,AWLTTGGASRNSNQPQH
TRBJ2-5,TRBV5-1,ASSVGTSGDRETQY
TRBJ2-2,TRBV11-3,ASSLGGFGTGELF
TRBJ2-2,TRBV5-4,ASSLLDTGELF
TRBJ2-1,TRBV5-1,ASSLMPQITYNEQF
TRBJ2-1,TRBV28,ASSDGGWANEQF
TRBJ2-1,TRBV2,ASSDLVGQGLFVYEQF
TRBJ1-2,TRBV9,ASKPGTGFTGYGYT
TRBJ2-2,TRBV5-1,ASSLGAGDSGELF
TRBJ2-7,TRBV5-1,ASSWDNGAYEQY
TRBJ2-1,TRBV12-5,ASGLVLGQGINEQF
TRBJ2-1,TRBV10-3,ASSRGVDRPNEQF
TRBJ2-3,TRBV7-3,ASSPRLAGGTDTQY
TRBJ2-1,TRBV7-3,ASSLSGGPYNEQF
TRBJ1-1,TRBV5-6,ASSFQLRGNRGTEAF
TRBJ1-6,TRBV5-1,ASSFYPGQGSSYNSPLH
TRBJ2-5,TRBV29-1,SVVVGGGATQY
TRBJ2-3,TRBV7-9,ASSKKAGAWGGSSDTQY
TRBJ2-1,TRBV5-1,ASSLVGSGYYNEQF
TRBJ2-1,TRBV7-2,ASSLEGTTNNEQF
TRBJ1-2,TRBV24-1,ATSDLTGVGYT
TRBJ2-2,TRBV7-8,ASSLGFGTSASGELF
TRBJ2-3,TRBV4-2,ASSQDSGGSTDTQY
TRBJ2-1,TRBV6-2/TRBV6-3,ASSGTSVYNEQF
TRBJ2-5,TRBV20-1,SAGHQETQY
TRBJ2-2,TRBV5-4,ASSLPLAGTGELF
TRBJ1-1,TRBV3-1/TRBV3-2,ASSQGLGQDGGAF
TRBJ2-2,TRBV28,ASSLGEVDTGELF
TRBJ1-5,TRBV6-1,ASSEGSIDNQPQH
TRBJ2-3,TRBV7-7,ASSRLAGSGDTQY
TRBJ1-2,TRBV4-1,ASSQEWWQLHFYGYT